This is a list of T cell receptor beta chains from one sample in a study of cytotoxic CD8 clonotypes in ibrutinib-treated CLL. Generated by immunoSEQ multiplex PCR, the TCRdb table keeps only in-frame clones and is missing some. The sample records a few hundred thousand clones, approximately 67% being singletons. Sequenced material: PBMCs, taken after 36 months of ibrutinib treatment. Every receptor here comes from a human donor with chronic lymphocytic leukemia. The CDR3 runs from the conserved cysteine through the conserved F or W. Fields, in order: V gene, clone size, J gene, D gene, CDR3 protein, CDR3 DNA. A D gene is named only where the DNA matches it firmly. The size entry is marked missing in some rows and otherwise reads once, few, many or a size class.

TRBV28	.	TRBJ1-2	.	CASSLFDKAYGYTF	TGTGCCAGCAGTTTATTTGACAAGGCGTATGGCTACACCTTC
TRBV6-5	.	TRBJ1-6	.	CASSYRGEAFNSPLHF	TGTGCCAGCAGTTACCGGGGGGAGGCCTTTAATTCACCCCTCCACTTT
TRBV7-2	few	TRBJ2-1	TRBD2	CASSRTSGNEQFF	TGTGCCAGCAGCAGGACTAGCGGGAATGAGCAGTTCTTC
TRBV4-1	once	TRBJ1-1	TRBD1	CASSQERGRTNTEAFF	TGCGCCAGCAGCCAAGAGAGGGGGCGGACGAACACTGAAGCTTTCTTT
TRBV6-5	.	TRBJ2-7	.	CASSTPAGGIFEQYF	TGTGCCAGCAGTACCCCCGCGGGCGGGATTTTTGAGCAGTACTTC
TRBV7-6	.	TRBJ2-7	TRBD2	CASSLALGLAGGSSYEQYF	TGTGCCAGCAGCTTAGCGCTGGGACTAGCGGGAGGTAGCTCCTACGAGCAGTACTTC
TRBV5-8	.	TRBJ1-6	TRBD1	CASSLLGNRGSPLHF	TGTGCCAGCAGCTTGTTAGGGAACAGGGGTTCACCCCTCCACTTT
TRBV11-2	few	TRBJ2-7	.	CASSSSLGTAAYEQYF	TGTGCCAGCAGCTCCTCTCTAGGGACGGCGGCCTACGAGCAGTACTTC
TRBV18	once	TRBJ2-5	.	CASSSGLSQETQYF	TGTGCCAGCTCATCAGGACTCAGCCAAGAGACCCAGTACTTC
TRBV27	.	TRBJ1-5	.	CASSPRTLQPQHF	TGTGCCAGCAGCCCCCGTACTTTACAGCCCCAGCATTTT
TRBV7-8	.	TRBJ1-2	.	CASSLGVGALYGYTF	TGTGCCAGCAGCTTAGGGGTAGGGGCCCTCTATGGCTACACCTTC
TRBV7-3	many	TRBJ1-3	TRBD1	CASSSSGTEENTIYF	TGTGCCAGCAGCTCCTCCGGGACAGAGGAAAACACCATATATTTT
TRBV29-1	.	TRBJ2-2	.	CSVDGLIPGDSVGTGELFF	TGCAGCGTTGATGGATTAATCCCCGGGGACTCGGTTGGCACCGGGGAGCTGTTTTTT
TRBV5-1	.	TRBJ2-5	TRBD2	CASSLKAGVETQYF	TGCGCCAGCAGCTTAAAAGCGGGGGTAGAGACCCAGTACTTC
TRBV4-1	few	TRBJ1-2	.	CASSQGARDAYTF	TGCGCCAGCAGCCAAGGGGCCCGGGACGCCTACACCTTC
TRBV19	.	TRBJ2-7	.	CASSIVRQNWEQYF	TGTGCCAGTAGTATAGTCCGACAGAATTGGGAGCAGTACTTC
TRBV29-1	.	TRBJ2-1	TRBD1	CSVERQGVMSYNEQFF	TGCAGCGTTGAACGGCAGGGGGTAATGTCCTACAATGAGCAGTTCTTC
TRBV7-8	.	TRBJ1-2	.	CASSPRGRDFNYGYTF	TGTGCCAGCAGCCCCCGTGGCAGGGACTTTAACTATGGCTACACCTTC
TRBV7-9	.	TRBJ1-2	TRBD1	CASSLVGQGTNYGYTF	TGTGCCAGCAGCTTAGTGGGACAGGGCACGAACTATGGCTACACCTTC
TRBV15	.	TRBJ2-3	TRBD1	CATSREDRVRDTQYF	TGTGCCACCAGCAGGGAGGACAGGGTGAGAGATACGCAGTATTTT
TRBV6-5	.	TRBJ1-2	.	CASKRGTAYGYTF	TGTGCCAGCAAAAGGGGAACAGCTTATGGCTACACCTTC
TRBV7-3	.	TRBJ2-2	.	CASSSLLATGELFF	TGTGCCAGCAGCTCCCTCTTAGCGACCGGGGAGCTGTTTTTT
TRBV10-3	.	TRBJ1-6	TRBD1	CAISDPDRNSPLHF	TGTGCCATCAGTGACCCGGACAGGAATTCACCCCTCCACTTT